Sequencing of this TCR beta chain was carried out in a study of shared clonotypes between healthy human individuals. Study-level background: CD4 naive and memory got three plates each, CD8 naive two, CD8 memory one.

Trimming pared 2 bases from V and 3 bases from J, leaving 11 bases between. The CDR3 runs to 14 residues. Germline CDR1 and CDR2: SGHNT and YYREEE (reference sequence). Nashville, Tennessee was home to all donors, who were Caucasian adults. Points from the study as a whole: On the whole, naive subsets had larger estimated richness than memory subsets had.

As concerns this clone: The antigen is not known.

Clones were sequenced by immunoSEQ multiplex PCR, and TCRdb holds only the in-frame ones, with some missing. The table includes roughly 2.2 million clones, approximately 93% detected once. This TCR came from a man between 18 and 29 years old in good health. Some clones in this sample may be carry-over from other donors' samples. Sequencing was performed on naive CD4+ T cells from PBMCs. Indicated subset: CD45RA+ positively selected. This sequence joins TRBV5-4 and TRBJ1-1, with D possibly TRBD1 on 6 matching bases. As DNA, the CDR3 is TGTGCCAGCAGCTTACAGGGTACCGACACTGAAGCTTTCTTT. This encodes CASSLQGTDTEAFF.